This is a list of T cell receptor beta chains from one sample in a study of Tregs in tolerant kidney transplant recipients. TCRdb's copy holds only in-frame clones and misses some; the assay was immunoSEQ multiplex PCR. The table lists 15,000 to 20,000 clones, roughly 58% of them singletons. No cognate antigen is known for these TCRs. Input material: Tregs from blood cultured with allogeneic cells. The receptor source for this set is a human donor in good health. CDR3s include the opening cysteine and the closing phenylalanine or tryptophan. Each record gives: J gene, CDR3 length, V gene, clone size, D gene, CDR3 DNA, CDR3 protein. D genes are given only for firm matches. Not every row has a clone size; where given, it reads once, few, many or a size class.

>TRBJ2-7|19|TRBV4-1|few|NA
TGCGCCAGCAGCCAAGATCCCTACGGAGGGCAAAAGAGCTCCTACGAGCAGTACTTC
CASSQDPYGGQKSSYEQYF
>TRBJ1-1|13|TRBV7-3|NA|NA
TGTGCCAGCAGCGAACAGTTCTCAGGGGAAGCTTTCTTT
CASSEQFSGEAFF
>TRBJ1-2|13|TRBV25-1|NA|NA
TGTGCCAGCAGTGCGGGGACATTTTATGGCTACACCTTC
CASSAGTFYGYTF
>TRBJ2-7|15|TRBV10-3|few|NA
TGTGCCATCAGGCGAAACAGGGCATTCTCGTACGAGCAGTACTTC
CAIRRNRAFSYEQYF
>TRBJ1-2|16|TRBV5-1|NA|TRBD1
TGCGCCAGCAGCTTGGTAACCGGGACAGCTAACTATGGCTACACCTTC
CASSLVTGTANYGYTF
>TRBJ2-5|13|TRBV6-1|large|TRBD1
TGTGCCAGCACACAGGGGAGACAAGAGACCCAGTACTTC
CASTQGRQETQYF
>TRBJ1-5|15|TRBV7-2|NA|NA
TGTGCCAGCAGCTTAGTAGTTGACCACAATCAGCCCCAGCATTTT
CASSLVVDHNQPQHF
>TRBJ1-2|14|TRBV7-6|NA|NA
TGTGCCAGCAGCTTAGCGTTCGGGGACGGGGGCTACACCTTC
CASSLAFGDGGYTF
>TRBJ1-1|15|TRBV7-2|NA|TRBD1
TGTGCCAGCAGCTGGGCCGTAGGGGGCGGCACTGAAGCTTTCTTT
CASSWAVGGGTEAFF
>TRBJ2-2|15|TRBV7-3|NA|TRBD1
TGTGCCAGCAGGCCTGGACAGGCGAACACCGGGGAGCTGTTTTTT
CASRPGQANTGELFF
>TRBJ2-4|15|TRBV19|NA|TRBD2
TGTGCCAGTAGTACCCCTAGCGGGAGGGCGAACATTCAGTACTTC
CASSTPSGRANIQYF
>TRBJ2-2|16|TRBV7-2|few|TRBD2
TGTGCCAGCACCCGTGGTGGAGGGAGGGTCACCGGGGAGCTGTTTTTT
CASTRGGGRVTGELFF
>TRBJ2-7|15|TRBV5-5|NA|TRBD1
TGTGCCAGCAGCTTAGCCGGGACAGGGGGCTACGAGCAGTACTTC
CASSLAGTGGYEQYF
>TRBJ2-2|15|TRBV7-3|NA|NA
TGTGCCAGCAGCTCCCGGGGACGGGGCACCGGGGAGCTGTTTTTT
CASSSRGRGTGELFF
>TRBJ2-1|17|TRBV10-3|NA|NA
TGTGCCATCAGTGAGTCTACAGGGGGGGTATCTCGCGATGAGCAGTTCTTC
CAISESTGGVSRDEQFF
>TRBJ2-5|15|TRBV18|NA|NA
TGTGCCAGCTCACCACCGCTCAGAAGATGGGAGACCCAGTACTTC
CASSPPLRRWETQYF
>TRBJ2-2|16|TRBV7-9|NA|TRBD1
TGTGCCAGCAGCTTGAGACAGGGGCGTAACGCCGGGGAGCTGTTTTTT
CASSLRQGRNAGELFF
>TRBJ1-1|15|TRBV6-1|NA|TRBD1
TGTGCCAGCAGGGACAGGGGGCTCGGTCTAACTGAAGCTTTCTTT
CASRDRGLGLTEAFF
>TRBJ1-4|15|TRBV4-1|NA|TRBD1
TGCGCCAGCAGCCAAGCCCGGGAGACAGGGAAAAAACTGTTTTTT
CASSQARETGKKLFF
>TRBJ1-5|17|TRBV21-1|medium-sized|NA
TGTGCCAGCAGCAAAGATCGGACAGCGACCAGCAATCAGCCCCAGCATTTT
CASSKDRTATSNQPQHF
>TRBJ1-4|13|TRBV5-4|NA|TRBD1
TGTGCCAGCAGCCAACAGGGGCGCGAAAAACTGTTTTTT
CASSQQGREKLFF
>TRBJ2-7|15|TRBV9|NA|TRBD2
TGTGCCAGCAGTTTAGCGGGGGATAGCTCCTACGAGCAGTACTTC
CASSLAGDSSYEQYF
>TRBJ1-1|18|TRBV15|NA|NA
TGTGCCACCAGCAGAGTCGATTTCGCGGGGTTTAGGACGACTGAAGCTTTCTTT
CATSRVDFAGFRTTEAFF
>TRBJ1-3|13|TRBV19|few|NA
TGTGCCAGTAGGCGGGGGCCTGGAAACACCATATATTTT
CASRRGPGNTIYF
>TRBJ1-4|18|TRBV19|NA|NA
TGTGCCAGTGCAGGAGGGGTGAGGGCGTTTATGCATAATGAAAAACTGTTTTTT
CASAGGVRAFMHNEKLFF
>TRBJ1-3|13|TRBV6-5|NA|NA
TGTGCCAGTAGGGGGAGTTCTGGAAACACCATATATTTT
CASRGSSGNTIYF
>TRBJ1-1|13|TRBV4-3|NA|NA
TGCGCCAGCAGCCAAGATATCGGTCAGGGAGCTTTCTTT
CASSQDIGQGAFF
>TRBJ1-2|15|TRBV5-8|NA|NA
TGTGCCAGCAGCCAGAGGGCGGAGTATAACTATGGCTACACCTTC
CASSQRAEYNYGYTF
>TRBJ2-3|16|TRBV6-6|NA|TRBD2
TGTGCCAGCAGTCGACTAGCGGGAGCCCCCACAGATACGCAGTATTTT
CASSRLAGAPTDTQYF
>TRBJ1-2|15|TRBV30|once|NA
TGTGCCTGGAGTGTATTAACAGGAGAGCTCTATGGCTACACCTTC
CAWSVLTGELYGYTF
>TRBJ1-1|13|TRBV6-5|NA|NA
TGTGCCAGTCGGGGCAAAGGGCGGACTGAAGCTTTCTTT
CASRGKGRTEAFF
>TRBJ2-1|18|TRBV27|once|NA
TGTGCCAGCAGTCCTACCCAGGGCTTCGGACCCTCCTACAATGAGCAGTTCTTC
CASSPTQGFGPSYNEQFF
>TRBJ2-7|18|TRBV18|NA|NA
TGTGCCAGCTCACCAAATGTTCCTCCAACCCCCACTGCCTACGAGCAGTACTTC
CASSPNVPPTPTAYEQYF
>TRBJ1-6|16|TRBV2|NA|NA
TGTGCCAGCAGCCGGTGGCGGAGCTCCTATAATTCACCCCTCCACTTT
CASSRWRSSYNSPLHF
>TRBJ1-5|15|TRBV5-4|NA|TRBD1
TGTGCCAGCAGCGCCGACAGGGGGGGCAATCAGCCCCAGCATTTT
CASSADRGGNQPQHF
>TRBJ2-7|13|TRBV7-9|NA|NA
TGTGCCAGCAGCTTAGACAGGGTCTACGAGCAGTACTTC
CASSLDRVYEQYF
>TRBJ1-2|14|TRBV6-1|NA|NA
TGTGCCAGCAGGCCCAGAAGGGGTATAGATGGCTACACCTTC
CASRPRRGIDGYTF
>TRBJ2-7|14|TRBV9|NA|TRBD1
TGTGCCAGCTCCAGGGGGCGCCTCTCCTACGAGCAGTACTTC
CASSRGRLSYEQYF
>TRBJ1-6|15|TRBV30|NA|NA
TGTGCCTGGAGGGCCAGAAGCTCCTATAATTCACCCCTCCACTTT
CAWRARSSYNSPLHF
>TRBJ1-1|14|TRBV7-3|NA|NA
TGTGCCAGCAGCTTAACGGCGATGAACACTGAAGCTTTCTTT
CASSLTAMNTEAFF
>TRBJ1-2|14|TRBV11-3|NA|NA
TGTGCCAGCAGCCGGGACGTTACAGGCGCTGGCTACACCTTC
CASSRDVTGAGYTF
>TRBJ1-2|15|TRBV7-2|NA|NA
TGTGCCAGCAGCTTTACGACAATACTTGATTATGGCTACACCTTC
CASSFTTILDYGYTF
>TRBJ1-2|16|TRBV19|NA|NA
TGTGCCAGTAACCCCCAGGGGCAGGGCATCGGCTATGGCTACACCTTC
CASNPQGQGIGYGYTF
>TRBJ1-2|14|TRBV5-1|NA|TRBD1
TGCGCCAGCAGCCGGACAGGGGGCAGATATGGCTACACCTTC
CASSRTGGRYGYTF
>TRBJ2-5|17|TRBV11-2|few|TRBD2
TGTGCCAGCAGCTTAGTTGGGATAGCGGGGGGGAAAGAGACCCAGTACTTC
CASSLVGIAGGKETQYF
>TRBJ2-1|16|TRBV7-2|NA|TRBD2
TGTGCCAGCAGCTCACTAGCGGGGGGCGCCTACAATGAGCAGTTCTTC
CASSSLAGGAYNEQFF
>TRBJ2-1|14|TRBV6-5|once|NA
TGTGCCAGCAGAAATCACCTCGCCGTCGATGAGCAGTTCTTC
CASRNHLAVDEQFF
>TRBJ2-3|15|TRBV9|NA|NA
TGTGCCAGCAGCGTAGGGGTGTGGGACACAGATACGCAGTATTTT
CASSVGVWDTDTQYF
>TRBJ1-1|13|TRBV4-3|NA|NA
TGCGCCAGCAGCCAAGATATCGGTCAGGGAGTTTTCTTT
CASSQDIGQGVFF